What follows are 16 T cell receptor beta chains derived from one specimen sequenced in a study of cytomegalovirus exposure and HLA in healthy donors. Researchers ran the PCR with 60 Vbeta and 13 Jbeta primers. Assay: immunoSEQ multiplex PCR; the TCRdb copy retains only in-frame clones and omits some. The table records under 95,000 clones, around 72% of them present only once. Sequenced sample: PBMCs. These receptors came from a woman aged 40 to 50 in good health and CMV-seropositive.

The V gene is TRBV2, the J gene TRBJ2-7, with 9 bases that match TRBD1. J lost 7 bases, V lost 7 bases, and 14 bases had no gene match. The CDR3 runs 15 residues. Germline lookup yields CDR1 SNHLY and CDR2 FYNNEI. For the CDR3, the DNA is TGTGCCAGCACTCCTAGACAGGGGGGAATTGGAGAGCAGTACTTC. Amino acid sequence: CASTPRQGGIGEQYF.

The genes are TRBV5-1 and TRBJ2-1; 9 bases line up with TRBD1. The CDR3 runs 15 residues. CDR1 and CDR2 (germline): SGHRS, YFSETQ. Trimming cost V 1 base and J 9 bases; bases outside gene matches: 8. CDR3 DNA: TGCGCCAGCAGCTTGATGGGACAGGGAGGGGGTGAGCAGTTCTTC. Its translation: CASSLMGQGGGEQFF.

The genes are TRBV10-2 and TRBJ1-6; tentative D call: TRBD1 (5 bases). CDR1 WSHSY and CDR2 SAAADI come from the germline V gene. The V and J ends lost 0 bases and 9 bases respectively, with 12 bases between them. CDR3 length equals 15 residues. The CDR3 region is CASSESGGQTSPLHF. CDR3 in DNA: TGCGCCAGCAGTGAGTCCGGGGGTCAAACTTCACCCCTCCACTTT.

This chain joins TRBV5-1 and TRBJ1-1; possible D gene TRBD1, 6 bases. V was pared by 4 bases and J by 5 bases, with 9 bases between. The germline gives CDR1 SGHRS, CDR2 YFSETQ. There are 12 residues in the CDR3. In nucleotides, the CDR3 is TGCGCCAGCAGCGCAGGGGATACTGAAGCTTTCTTT. Protein: CASSAGDTEAFF. Variable domain in full (rest from reference TRBV5-1 and TRBJ1-1): KAGVTQTPRYLIKTRGQQVTLSCSPISGHRSVSWYQQTPGQGLQFLFEYFSETQRNKGNFPGRFSGRQFSNSRSEMNVSTLELGDSALYLCASSAGDTEAFFGQGTRLTVV.

This clone appeared a few times. CDR3 amino acids: CAWSPTAGSYEQYF. CDR3 nucleotides: TGTGCCTGGAGTCCCACAGCCGGCTCCTACGAGCAGTACTTC. The chain recombines TRBV30 with TRBJ2-7; no reliable D call. Germline V CDR1 and CDR2: GTSNPN, SVGIG (reference sequence). The V gene lost 2 bases and the J gene lost 0 bases, with 11 bases spanning the gap. The length of the CDR3 is 14 residues.

The rearrangement joins TRBV2 to TRBJ2-7, with D perhaps TRBD1 (6 bases). Germline values: CDR1 SNHLY, CDR2 FYNNEI. The V end was cut by 4 bases, the J end by 1 base, with 14 bases between. The CDR3 covers 15 residues. This CDR3 is CASSGKGERSYEQYF. CDR3 bases: TGTGCCAGCAGTGGTAAGGGGGAGCGGTCCTACGAGCAGTACTTC.

The rearrangement joins TRBV7-8 to TRBJ2-7; D is perhaps TRBD1 (6 bases). Germline V gene lookup returns CDR1 SGHVS and CDR2 FQNEAQ. V lost 3 bases and J 2 bases, leaving 11 bases between the germline ends. This CDR3 region has 14 residues. As DNA, the CDR3 is TGTGCCAGCAGCTTGGTGACAGGCCCCTACGAGCAGTACTTC. The encoded protein is CASSLVTGPYEQYF.

This clone was counted once. The chain joins TRBV11-2 to TRBJ2-5; D is perhaps TRBD2 (6 bases). CDR1 is SGHAT, CDR2 FQNNGV, per germline. Trimming removed 0 bases at V and 5 bases at J, with 13 bases between. The CDR3 is 15 residues long. The CDR3 loop is CASSLDGTHVETQYF. Written as DNA, the CDR3 is TGTGCCAGCAGCTTAGATGGGACTCATGTGGAGACCCAGTACTTC.

The rearrangement joins TRBV5-5 to TRBJ1-6; perhaps TRBD1 as D (6 bases). There are 15 residues in the CDR3. Germline V CDR1 and CDR2: SGHKS, YYEKEE (reference sequence). V shed 0 bases and J shed 7 bases, with 11 bases lying between them. The CDR3 loop is CASSLDWTENSPLHF. As DNA, the CDR3 is TGTGCCAGCAGCTTGGATTGGACAGAGAATTCACCCCTCCACTTT.

Points on this clone: Sequence at one end of the junction differs from germline and may be a read error. In the same sample, other DNA sequences code for this CDR3. The chain joins TRBV6-5 to TRBJ1-6; TRBD1 might be the D (6 bases). CDR1 is MNHEY, CDR2 SVGAGI, per germline. The CDR3 sequence is 15 residues long. The CDR3 protein is CASRLQGHYNSPLHF. The CDR3 nucleotides are TGTGCCAGCAGGCTACAGGGACACTATAATTCCCCCCTCCACTTT.

This chain connects TRBV2 to TRBJ2-3, with 7 bases fitting TRBD2. Trimming removed 3 bases from V and 5 bases from J; junction bases left unmatched: 5. The CDR3 has 14 residues. The germline CDR1 and CDR2 sequences are SNHLY and FYNNEI. CDR3 region: CASSDWLAEDTQYF. Written as DNA, the CDR3 is TGTGCCAGCAGTGACTGGCTAGCGGAAGATACGCAGTATTTT.

This clone is classed as medium-sized (0.01 to 0.1%). V gene TRBV5-1 combines with J gene TRBJ2-3, with 8 bases lining up with TRBD2. Germline trimming cut 4 bases from V and 6 bases from J; bases unmatched to any gene: 7. Per germline, CDR1 SGHRS and CDR2 YFSETQ. This CDR3 is 14 amino acids long. CDR3 amino acids: CASSKRGTVDTQYF. The CDR3 bases are TGCGCCAGCAGCAAGCGGGGGACGGTGGATACGCAGTATTTT. The complete variable domain, with remaining parts taken from reference TRBV5-1 and TRBJ2-3, reads KAGVTQTPRYLIKTRGQQVTLSCSPISGHRSVSWYQQTPGQGLQFLFEYFSETQRNKGNFPGRFSGRQFSNSRSEMNVSTLELGDSALYLCASSKRGTVDTQYFGPGTRLTVL.

Sample share makes this clone medium-sized. The J gene is TRBJ2-3, the V gene TRBV6-4, with D tentatively TRBD1 (6 bases). V gave up 0 bases and J gave up 0 bases, with 10 bases separating them. The CDR3 totals 16 residues. Germline lookup yields CDR1 MRHNA and CDR2 SNTAGT. The CDR3 spells CASSDSRGTSTDTQYF. The CDR3 DNA reads as TGTGCCAGCAGTGACTCGAGGGGGACAAGCACAGATACGCAGTATTTT.

The chain has TRBV5-1 and TRBJ2-5; 9 bases are a match to TRBD2. CDR3 length equals 15 residues. The junction had 9 bases not matched to a gene; V was cut back by 4 bases and J by 5 bases. Germline V gives CDR1 SGHRS, CDR2 YFSETQ. The DNA for the CDR3 is TGCGCCAGCAGCCCGAGCGGGGGGCTCGGGGAGACCCAGTACTTC. It encodes CASSPSGGLGETQYF.

The V and J genes are TRBV28 and TRBJ1-2; 8 positions agree with TRBD1. Per germline, CDR1 MDHEN and CDR2 SYDVKM. There are 13 residues in the CDR3. The V gene end was trimmed by 4 bases and the J gene end by 5 bases; junction bases not matched to a gene: 3. The CDR3, as DNA: TGTGCCAGCAGTTCCGGACAGGGTTATGGCTACACCTTC. This codes for CASSSGQGYGYTF.

This sequence joins TRBV15 and TRBJ2-5; the D is unclear. Trimming shortened V by 0 bases and J by 4 bases, and 6 bases separated the two germline ends. Germline-derived CDR1 and CDR2 are LNHNV and YYDKDF (reference sequence). This CDR3 has 13 amino acids. CDR3 bases: TGTGCCACCAGCAGAGATCCAGGAGAGACCCAGTACTTC. Encoded protein: CATSRDPGETQYF. The full variable domain, its missing parts supplied by reference TRBV15 and TRBJ2-5, is DAMVIQNPRYQVTQFGKPVTLSCSQTLNHNVMYWYQQKSSQAPKLLFHYYDKDFNNEADTPDNFQSRRPNTSFCFLDIRSPGLGDTAMYLCATSRDPGETQYFGPGTRLLVL.